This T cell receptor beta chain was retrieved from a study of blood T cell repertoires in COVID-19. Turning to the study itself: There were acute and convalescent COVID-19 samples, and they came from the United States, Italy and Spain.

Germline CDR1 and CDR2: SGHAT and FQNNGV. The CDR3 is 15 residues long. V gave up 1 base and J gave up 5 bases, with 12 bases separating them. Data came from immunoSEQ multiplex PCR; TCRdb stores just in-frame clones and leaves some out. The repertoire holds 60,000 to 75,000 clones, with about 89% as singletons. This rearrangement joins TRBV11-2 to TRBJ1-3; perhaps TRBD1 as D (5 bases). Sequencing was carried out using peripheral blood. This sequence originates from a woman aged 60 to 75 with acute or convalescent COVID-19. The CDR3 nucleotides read TGTGCCAGCAGCTTAGGAAAAGGGGAAAGAAACACCATATATTTT. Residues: CASSLGKGERNTIYF.